Below, one TCR beta chain is given with its context. This CDR3 has 16 residues. In germline, CDR1 is LGHNT, CDR2 FRNRAP. Losses at the gene ends were 4 bases for V and 2 bases for J; bases not matched to a gene: 6. Here immunoSEQ multiplex PCR was the method, and the copy in TCRdb shows in-frame clones only, minus some. The sample contains roughly 92,000 clones, 84% of which appear only once. This sample is part of a study of OX40 agonist ivuxolimab in advanced cancers. For the study at large: Having had anti-PD-1, anti-PD-L1 or anti-CTLA-4 therapy before was allowed, and approximately 40% had some.

The sequencing used CD4+ or CD8+ T cells sorted from blood, collected in a trial of the OX40 agonist ivuxolimab. J is TRBJ2-3 and V is TRBV12-5; 10 bases line up with TRBD2. The receptor was isolated from an adult with an advanced solid tumor such as melanoma, head and neck, liver or kidney cancer. This CDR3 is CASGSGLALTTDTQYF. The CDR3 DNA reads as TGTGCTAGTGGTTCGGGACTAGCGTTAACCACAGATACGCAGTATTTT.